The subject of this entry is one T cell receptor beta chain. The sample comes from a study of CD8 T cells in Susac syndrome. The CD8+ and CD4+ T cells were isolated magnetically using a negative isolation approach, whereas the TEMRA cells were enriched by FACS. This CDR3 is built from 15 residues. The ends were cut back, 1 base at V and 2 bases at J, with 11 bases in the middle. Germline assignment: CDR1 MGHRA and CDR2 YSYEKL. cDNA came from 0.5 to 1 ug RNA primed by random hexamers. TCRdb re-analysed the immunoSEQ multiplex PCR reads in MiXCR, keeping a single row per CDR3 protein. The sample lists more than 200,000 distinct CDR3 sequences, around 93% occurring once.

This TCR was recovered from a human donor with multiple sclerosis. Material: CD4+ T cells from PBMCs. This chain links TRBV4-1 with TRBJ1-2; the D gene is possibly TRBD1 (6 bases). Here the CDR3 reads CASSQGNRENYGYTF. The CDR3 DNA follows: TGCGCCAGCAGCCAAGGCAACAGGGAGAACTATGGCTACACCTTC.